In its sample, the clone carrying this TCR beta chain was seen once. The antigen is not known. The entry originates in a study of T cell responses to AZD1222 COVID-19 vaccine. Study-wide points: CD4 TCRs covered the whole spike, strongest at regions 160-218 and 743-854.

The trim removed 3 bases at V and 4 bases at J, leaving 4 bases unmatched. Germline values: CDR1 KGHSH, CDR2 LQKENI. This CDR3 spans 15 amino acids. Sequenced by immunoSEQ multiplex PCR; TCRdb stores in-frame clones only, minus some. The data hold 75,000 to 90,000 clones, with roughly 86% observed a single time. V usage is TRBV18 and J usage is TRBJ2-7; 12 bases are a match to TRBD2. The starting material was peripheral blood, obtained on day 0 of AZD1222 vaccination. This clonotype originated in an adult in good health. CDR3 region: CASSPTTSGSYEQYF. The CDR3 bases are TGTGCCAGCTCACCGACGACTAGCGGGAGTTACGAGCAGTACTTC.